The clone carrying this TCR beta chain was seen a few times. The data were obtained in a study of blood T cells in healthy people across ages. Germline CDR1 is DFQATT and CDR2 is SNEGSKA (reference sequence). The CDR3 runs 19 residues. After removal of 3 bases from V and 2 bases from J, the junction contained 18 bases not matched to a gene. The use of a sample-barcoded 5' primer and a J-beta primer mix characterized a second PCR of about 6 to 12 cycles. With 12 random nucleotides, a template-switch adaptor tagged each individual cDNA molecule. TCRdb passed the 5' RACE reads through MiXCR, listing each CDR3 protein once. The sample includes about 1,400,000 distinct CDR3 sequences, roughly 40% of them seen just once. Each sample had at least 6.5 million PBMCs isolated.

V gene TRBV20-1 combines with J gene TRBJ1-5; 8 bases match TRBD1. The sample comprised blood. This clonotype was sampled from a woman younger than 30 in good health. The CDR3 nucleotides are TGCAGTGCTAGGGAGGTGGGCAGGGGGCGGATATATGGCAATCAGCCCCAGCATTTT. Protein product: CSAREVGRGRIYGNQPQHF.